These T cell receptor beta chains were read from a single sample in a study of response to subunit inactivated influenza vaccine. One entry per CDR3 protein, called by TCRdb with MiXCR from the RT-PCR reads. The sample includes more than 450,000 distinct CDR3 sequences, roughly 8.2% of them seen just once. Specimen: PBMCs from blood, collected less than 30 months after vaccination. Receptor source: a man between 45 and 75 years old who received an inactivated influenza vaccine. The CDR3 runs from the conserved cysteine through the conserved F or W. A D gene is named only where the DNA matches it firmly. Only some rows state a clone size, as once, few, many or a class for expanded clones.

clone_size	j_call	d_call	v_call	cdr3_aa	cdr3_nt
few	TRBJ1-5	-	TRBV12-3/TRBV12-4	CASTQGDQPQHF	TGTGCCAGCACACAAGGGGATCAGCCCCAGCATTTT
-	TRBJ1-6	-	TRBV28	CASASMGSPLHF	TGTGCCAGCGCCTCTATGGGGTCACCCCTCCACTTT
-	TRBJ1-1	-	TRBV10-3	CAISDQGKLTEAFF	TGTGCCATCAGTGACCAGGGGAAGTTGACTGAAGCTTTCTTT
many	TRBJ1-5	-	TRBV4-3	CASSQDWEGNQPQHF	TGCGCCAGCAGCCAAGATTGGGAGGGAAATCAGCCCCAGCATTTT
few	TRBJ1-2	-	TRBV5-1	CASSYGTYGYTF	TGCGCCAGCAGCTACGGGACCTATGGCTACACCTTC
-	TRBJ1-6	-	TRBV12-3/TRBV12-4	CASNLGSYNSPLHF	TGTGCCAGCAACCTTGGCTCCTATAATTCACCCCTCCACTTT
few	TRBJ2-2	-	TRBV2	CASSEAGTHTGELFF	TGTGCCAGCAGTGAAGCAGGGACGCACACCGGGGAGCTGTTTTTT
many	TRBJ2-1	TRBD2	TRBV20-1	CSARSTSQVYNEQFF	TGCAGTGCTAGATCGACTAGCCAGGTCTACAATGAGCAGTTCTTC
-	TRBJ2-1	-	TRBV4-3	CASSQGGGVAYNEQFF	TGCGCCAGCAGCCAAGGAGGGGGAGTTGCCTACAATGAGCAGTTCTTC
-	TRBJ2-5	-	TRBV20-1	CSASVGAPRSQYF	TGCAGTGCTAGCGTGGGGGCACCTAGGTCCCAGTACTTC
-	TRBJ2-1	-	TRBV5-1	CASSSGTVSYNEQFF	TGCGCCAGCAGCAGCGGGACAGTCTCCTACAATGAGCAGTTCTTC
-	TRBJ1-5	-	TRBV7-2	CASSQTVDQPQHF	TGTGCCAGCAGCCAAACAGTAGATCAGCCCCAGCATTTT
few	TRBJ2-1	-	TRBV27	CASSLPSGGDEQFF	TGTGCCAGCAGCTTGCCGAGCGGAGGAGATGAGCAGTTCTTC
-	TRBJ2-1	TRBD2	TRBV15	CATSRVTSGYNEQFF	TGTGCCACCAGCAGAGTGACTAGCGGCTACAATGAGCAGTTCTTC
-	TRBJ2-5	TRBD1	TRBV5-5	CASSFGDSHYF	TGTGCCAGCAGCTTTGGGGACAGTCACTACTTC
many	TRBJ2-3	TRBD2	TRBV4-2	CASSQVAREESDTQYF	TGTGCCAGCAGCCAAGTTGCGCGGGAGGAGTCAGATACGCAGTATTTT
many	TRBJ1-2	-	TRBV30	CAWSWGTYGYTF	TGTGCCTGGAGTTGGGGAACCTATGGCTACACCTTC
-	TRBJ1-1	TRBD1	TRBV20-1	CSAISGGLNTEAFF	TGCAGTGCTATATCAGGGGGATTGAACACTGAAGCTTTCTTT
many	TRBJ2-1	-	TRBV5-4	CASSLWVDGRSNEQFF	TGTGCCAGCAGCTTGTGGGTGGATGGCAGGAGCAATGAGCAGTTCTTC
few	TRBJ2-5	-	TRBV6-2/TRBV6-3	CASTHSDQETQYF	TGTGCCAGCACCCACAGCGACCAAGAGACCCAGTACTTC
few	TRBJ2-1	TRBD2	TRBV18	CASSPGLGGSGGNEQFF	TGTGCCAGCTCACCAGGCTTGGGCGGGAGCGGTGGCAATGAGCAGTTCTTC
many	TRBJ2-2	TRBD1	TRBV5-1	CASSLGPDRVHGELFF	TGCGCCAGCAGCTTGGGCCCCGACAGGGTCCACGGGGAGCTGTTTTTT
-	TRBJ2-7	-	TRBV5-1	CASSLVGQAFSYEQYF	TGCGCCAGCAGCTTGGTGGGGCAAGCATTTTCCTACGAGCAGTACTTC
few	TRBJ1-6	-	TRBV20-1	CSARRSGRGDSPLHF	TGCAGTGCTCGCCGTTCGGGTCGGGGTGATTCACCCCTCCACTTT
-	TRBJ2-1	TRBD1	TRBV5-1	CASSSTGDVVWNEQFF	TGCGCCAGCAGCTCCACAGGGGACGTCGTTTGGAATGAGCAGTTCTTC